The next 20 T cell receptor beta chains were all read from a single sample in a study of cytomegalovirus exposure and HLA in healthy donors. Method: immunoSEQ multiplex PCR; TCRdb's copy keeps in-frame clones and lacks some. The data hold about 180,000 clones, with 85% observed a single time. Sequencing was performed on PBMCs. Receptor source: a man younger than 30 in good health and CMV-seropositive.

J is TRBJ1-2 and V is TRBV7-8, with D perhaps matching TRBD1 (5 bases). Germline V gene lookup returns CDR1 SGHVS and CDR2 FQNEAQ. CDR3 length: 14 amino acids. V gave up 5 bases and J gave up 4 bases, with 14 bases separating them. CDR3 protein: CASSPLGRGYGYTF. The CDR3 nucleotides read TGTGCCAGCAGCCCCTTGGGAAGGGGCTATGGCTACACCTTC.

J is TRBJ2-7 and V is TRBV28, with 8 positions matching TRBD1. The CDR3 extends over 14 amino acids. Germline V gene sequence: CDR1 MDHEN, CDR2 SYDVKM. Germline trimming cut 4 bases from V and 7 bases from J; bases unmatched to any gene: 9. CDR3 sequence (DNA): TGTGCCAGCAGTTCGAACCGGGACAGGAGAGAGCAGTACTTC. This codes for CASSSNRDRREQYF.

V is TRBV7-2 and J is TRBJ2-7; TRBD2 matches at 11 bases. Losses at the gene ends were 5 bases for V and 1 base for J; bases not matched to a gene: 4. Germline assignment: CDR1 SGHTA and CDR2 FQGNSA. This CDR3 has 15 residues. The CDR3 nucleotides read TGTGCCAGCAGCGCCTTAGCGGGGGGGTCCTACGAGCAGTACTTC. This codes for CASSALAGGSYEQYF.

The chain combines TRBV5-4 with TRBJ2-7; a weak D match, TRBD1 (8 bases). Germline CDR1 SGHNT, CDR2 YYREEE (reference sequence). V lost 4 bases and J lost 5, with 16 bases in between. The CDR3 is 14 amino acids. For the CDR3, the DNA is TGTGCCAGCAGCATACGACAGGGGAGGGACGAGCAGTACTTC. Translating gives CASSIRQGRDEQYF.

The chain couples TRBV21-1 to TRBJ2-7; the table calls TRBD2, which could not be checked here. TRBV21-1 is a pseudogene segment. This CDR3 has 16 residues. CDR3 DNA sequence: TGTGCCAGCAGCAAACGGTTACAGCGGGAGGTCGGAGAGCAGTACTTC. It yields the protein CASSKRLQREVGEQYF.

CDR3 sequence (DNA): TGTGCCAGCCGGGACACGACCTACGAGCAGTACTTC. This gives the protein CASRDTTYEQYF. The V call is TRBV28, the J call TRBJ2-7; a possible D gene is TRBD1 (6 bases). The V end was cut by 8 bases, the J end by 2 bases, with 10 bases between. The V gene's germline CDR1 is MDHEN and CDR2 SYDVKM. The CDR3 loop spans 12 amino acids.

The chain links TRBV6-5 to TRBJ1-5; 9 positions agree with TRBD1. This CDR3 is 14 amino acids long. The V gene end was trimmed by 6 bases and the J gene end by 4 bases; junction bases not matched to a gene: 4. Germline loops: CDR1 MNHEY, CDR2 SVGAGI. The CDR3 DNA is TGTGCCAGCAGCTGGACAGGGGATAATCAGCCCCAGCATTTT. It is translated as CASSWTGDNQPQHF.

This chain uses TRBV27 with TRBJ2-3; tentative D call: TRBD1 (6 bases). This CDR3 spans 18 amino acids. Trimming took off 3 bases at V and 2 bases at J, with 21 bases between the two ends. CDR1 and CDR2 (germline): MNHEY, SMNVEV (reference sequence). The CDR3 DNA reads TGTGCCAGCAGTTTTTTCCAGTCCAGGGGCCAATCCACAGATACGCAGTATTTT. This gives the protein CASSFFQSRGQSTDTQYF.

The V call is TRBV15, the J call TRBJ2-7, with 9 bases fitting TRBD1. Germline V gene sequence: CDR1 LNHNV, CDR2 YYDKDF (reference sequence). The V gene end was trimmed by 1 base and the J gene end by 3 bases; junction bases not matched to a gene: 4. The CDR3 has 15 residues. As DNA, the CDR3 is TGTGCCACCAGCAGAGTTCAGACAGGGGGCTACGAGCAGTACTTC. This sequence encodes CATSRVQTGGYEQYF.

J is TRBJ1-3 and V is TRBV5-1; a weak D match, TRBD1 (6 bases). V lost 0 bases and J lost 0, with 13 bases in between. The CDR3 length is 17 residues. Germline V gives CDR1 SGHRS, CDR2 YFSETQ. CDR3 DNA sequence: TGCGCCAGCAGCTTGGGGGACACAAGAAACTCTGGAAACACCATATATTTT. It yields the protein CASSLGDTRNSGNTIYF.

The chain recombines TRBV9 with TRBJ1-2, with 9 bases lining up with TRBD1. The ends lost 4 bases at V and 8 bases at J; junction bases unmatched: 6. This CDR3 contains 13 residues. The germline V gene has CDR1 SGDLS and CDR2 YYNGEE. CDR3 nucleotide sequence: TGTGCCAGCAGCTCCACAGGGGGCGGAGGCTACACCTTC. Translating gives CASSSTGGGGYTF.

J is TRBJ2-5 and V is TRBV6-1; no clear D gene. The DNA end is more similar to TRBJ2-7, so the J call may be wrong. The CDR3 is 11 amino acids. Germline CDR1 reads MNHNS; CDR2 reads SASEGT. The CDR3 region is CATMVSYEQYF. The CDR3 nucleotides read TGTGCCACCATGGTGAGCTACGAGCAGTACTTC.

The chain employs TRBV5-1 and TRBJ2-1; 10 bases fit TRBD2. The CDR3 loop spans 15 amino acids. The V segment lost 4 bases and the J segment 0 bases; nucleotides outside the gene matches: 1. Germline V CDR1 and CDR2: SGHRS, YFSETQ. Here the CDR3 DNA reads TGCGCCAGCAGCGAGCGGGAGGGCTCCTACAATGAGCAGTTCTTC. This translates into CASSEREGSYNEQFF.

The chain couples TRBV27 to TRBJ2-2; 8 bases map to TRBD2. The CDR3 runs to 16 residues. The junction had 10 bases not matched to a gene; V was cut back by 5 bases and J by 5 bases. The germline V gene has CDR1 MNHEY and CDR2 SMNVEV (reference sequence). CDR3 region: CASSLSSGGGTGELFF. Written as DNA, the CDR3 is TGTGCCAGCAGTCTCTCCAGCGGGGGTGGTACCGGGGAGCTGTTTTTT.

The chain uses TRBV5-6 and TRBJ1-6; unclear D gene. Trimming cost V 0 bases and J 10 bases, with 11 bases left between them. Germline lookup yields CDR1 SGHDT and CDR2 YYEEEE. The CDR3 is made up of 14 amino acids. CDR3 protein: CASSLADPRSPLHF. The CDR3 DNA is TGTGCCAGCAGCTTGGCCGACCCGCGGTCACCCCTCCACTTT.

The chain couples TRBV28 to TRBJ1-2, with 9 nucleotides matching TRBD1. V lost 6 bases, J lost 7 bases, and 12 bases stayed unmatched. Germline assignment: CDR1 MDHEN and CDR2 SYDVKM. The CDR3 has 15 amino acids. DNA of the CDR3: TGTGCCAGCAGCCCCTCCGGACAGGGGTTGGTTGGCTACACCTTC. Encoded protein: CASSPSGQGLVGYTF.

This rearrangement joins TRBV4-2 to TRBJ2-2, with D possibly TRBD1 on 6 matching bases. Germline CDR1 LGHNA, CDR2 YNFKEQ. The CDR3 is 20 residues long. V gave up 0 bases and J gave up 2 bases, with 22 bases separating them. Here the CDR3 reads CASSQDLDSPTAPNTGELFF. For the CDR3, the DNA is TGTGCCAGCAGCCAAGATTTGGACAGCCCCACCGCTCCCAACACCGGGGAGCTGTTTTTT.

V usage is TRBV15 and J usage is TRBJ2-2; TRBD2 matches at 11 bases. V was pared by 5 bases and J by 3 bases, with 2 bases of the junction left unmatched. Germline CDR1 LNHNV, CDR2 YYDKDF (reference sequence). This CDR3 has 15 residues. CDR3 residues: CATSGGLADTGELFF. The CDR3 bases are TGTGCCACCAGCGGGGGACTAGCGGACACCGGGGAGCTGTTTTTT.

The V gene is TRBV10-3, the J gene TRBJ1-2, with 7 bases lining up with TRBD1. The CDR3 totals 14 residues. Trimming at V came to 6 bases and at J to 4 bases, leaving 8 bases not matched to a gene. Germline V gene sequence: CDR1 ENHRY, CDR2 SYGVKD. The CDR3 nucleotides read TGTGCCATCAGCCCAGGGGGGACCCCCTATGGCTACACCTTC. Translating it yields CAISPGGTPYGYTF.

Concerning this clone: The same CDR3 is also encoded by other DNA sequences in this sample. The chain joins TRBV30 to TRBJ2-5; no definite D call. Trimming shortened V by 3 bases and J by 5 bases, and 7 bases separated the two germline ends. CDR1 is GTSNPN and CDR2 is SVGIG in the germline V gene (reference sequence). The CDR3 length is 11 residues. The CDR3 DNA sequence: TGTGCCTGGAGCCCGTCGGAGACCCAGTACTTC. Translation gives CAWSPSETQYF.